This T cell receptor beta chain emerged from a study of shared clonotypes between healthy human individuals. Study overall: Each donor contributed plates that comprised three CD4 naive, three CD4 memory, two CD8 naive and one CD8 memory. Study-wide results and caveats: Non-shared clonotypes displayed generation probabilities falling below those of clonotypes present in all four donors. Few donors limited the genetic and exposure-history diversity represented.

The investigators split CD4+ cells into a CD45RA+ naive subset and a CD45RA-negative memory subset. This CDR3 has 14 residues. Trimming took 5 bases from V and 7 from J, leaving 15 bases between them. In germline, CDR1 is MNHEY, CDR2 SMNVEV (reference sequence). Sequenced by immunoSEQ multiplex PCR; TCRdb stores in-frame clones only, minus some. Counted here are 2.3 million or so clones, 90% to 95% occurring once; the ten biggest clones make up 0.39%. Details on this clone: Its target is not known.

What was sequenced was naive CD4+ T cells from PBMCs. Stated subset: CD45RA+ positively selected. The sequence was obtained from a man in his late teens or twenties in good health. Some clones in this sample may be carry-over from other donors' samples. The rearrangement joins TRBV27 to TRBJ1-5, with a tentative D call TRBD1 (6 bases). In DNA, the CDR3 is TGTGCCAGCAGTCAAACAGGGTTGCGGCAGCCCCAGCATTTT. Its protein product is CASSQTGLRQPQHF.